This TCR beta chain was observed in a study of shared clonotypes between healthy human individuals. Study at large: The donors, a couple of women and a few men, were aged 18 to 49. Study results and caveats: Of the naive CD4 clonotypes, about 5% were shared across a few donors. At large depth, rarefaction still showed sorted-subset sequencing to be incomplete.

Only in-frame clones appear in the TCRdb table, and some are missing; sequencing was by immunoSEQ multiplex PCR. The table includes over a million clones, approximately 98% detected once. This clone appeared once. The target antigen is unknown. The germline CDR1 and CDR2 sequences are SGHVS and FNYEAQ. V was shortened by 5 bases and J by 6 bases, with 11 bases between the two germline ends. The CDR3 is made up of 13 amino acids. The study drew all its donors from Caucasian adults living in Nashville, Tennessee. The receptor was isolated from a man aged 25 to 45 in good health. Sequenced sample: naive CD4+ T cells sorted from blood. Sample subset: CD45RA+ positively selected. The J gene is TRBJ2-1, the V gene TRBV7-6, with D perhaps TRBD2 (5 bases). CDR3 in amino acids: CASSPGTSNEQFF. For the CDR3, the DNA is TGTGCCAGCAGCCCTGGAACTAGCAATGAGCAGTTCTTC.